This TCR beta chain was retrieved from a study of T cell repertoires in ileal Crohn's disease. Study at large: Surgery for a complication: stricturing in around 60%, penetrating in around 39%. Overall study results and limits: Mucosal expansions were suggested to be mainly CD8 T cells. Compared with non-smokers, active smokers at surgery showed more clonal expansions. All patients with clonality above 26.8% had endoscopic recurrence.

With respect to this clone: Its antigen is not identified.

Assay used: immunoSEQ multiplex PCR; TCRdb lists only in-frame clones, some missing. The data contain about 15,000 clones, 76% of them singletons. Time point here: inflamed ileum from the surgical specimen. Germline CDR1 and CDR2: KGHSH and LQKENI. With 3 bases clipped from V and 4 bases from J, the junction kept 8 bases outside the gene matches. This CDR3 is built from 17 residues. The receptor was isolated from an adult with Crohn's disease. The sample comprised ileal tissue. The genes are TRBV18 and TRBJ2-3, with 12 bases matching TRBD2. CDR3 loop: CASSPARLAGVSDTQYF. The CDR3 nucleotides read TGTGCCAGCTCACCGGCTAGACTAGCGGGAGTATCAGATACGCAGTATTTT.